This T cell receptor beta chain came from a study of beta chain features in type 1 diabetes. General observations from the study: Patients showed naive, central memory and Treg TCRB repertoires that appeared more similar than those of healthy donors. Among all four CD4+ subsets, Type 1 diabetes patients had TCRB CDR3s that were moderately but significantly shorter.

The count of this clone is one. Its antigen is undetermined. The V and J ends lost 5 bases and 6 bases respectively, with 14 bases between them. The CDR3 runs to 14 residues. Germline CDR1 and CDR2: SGHVS and FQNEAQ. The sequenced template was cDNA made from the entire isolated RNA. TCRdb's copy holds only in-frame clones and misses some; the assay was immunoSEQ multiplex PCR. The sample includes 100,000 to 150,000 clones, roughly 15% of them seen just once. The specimen was central memory CD4+ T cells from blood. The rearrangement uses TRBV7-8 and TRBJ2-1; D remains unclear. The TCR comes from a man under 40 with type 1 diabetes. In DNA form, the CDR3 reads TGTGCCAGCAGCGATCAAGGGTACCGCAATGAGCAGTTCTTC. Protein: CASSDQGYRNEQFF.